The rows below give T cell receptor beta chains drawn from one sample of a study of cytomegalovirus exposure and HLA in healthy donors. The data were produced by immunoSEQ multiplex PCR, yet TCRdb's version contains in-frame clones alone and is incomplete. This table holds 95,000 to 110,000 clones, around 77% found once. Sample: PBMCs. The source of these receptors is a male donor in good health and CMV-seronegative. Each CDR3 is given with its conserved first and last residue. A D gene is named only where the DNA matches it firmly. Some rows mark clone size as missing; the rest say once, few, many or name a class of expanded clone.

-,TRBV28,TRBJ2-7,-,TGTGCCAGCAGTTTACAACAGACCTACGAGCAGTACTTC,CASSLQQTYEQYF
-,TRBV29-1,TRBJ2-3,TRBD2,TGCAGCGCGGCGGGAGGGAGTAGGGACACAGATACGCAGTATTTT,CSAAGGSRDTDTQYF
-,TRBV18,TRBJ2-1,-,TGTGCCAGCTCACCAGAGAGGGCGGGCTCCTACAATGAGCAGTTCTTC,CASSPERAGSYNEQFF
-,TRBV19,TRBJ1-1,-,TGTGCCAGTACCGCCGTAGAGCGGCACACTGAAGCTTTCTTT,CASTAVERHTEAFF
-,TRBV4-1,TRBJ2-3,-,TGCGCCAGCAGCCAGTACTCCACAGATACGCAGTATTTT,CASSQYSTDTQYF
-,TRBV2,TRBJ2-7,-,TGTGCCAGCAAGCCGGGACTTTCCTACGAGCAGTACTTC,CASKPGLSYEQYF
-,TRBV5-5,TRBJ1-5,-,TGTGCCAGCAGGCTGGACAGTGGGAATCAGCCCCAGCATTTT,CASRLDSGNQPQHF
-,TRBV6-5,TRBJ1-5,-,TGTGCCAGCAGTTACTCTATAAGGGCGGATCCACTAGCCCAGCATTTT,CASSYSIRADPLAQHF
-,TRBV6-4,TRBJ2-2,-,TGTGCCAGCAGTGAGGAAGGGGCCAATACCGGGGAGCTGTTTTTT,CASSEEGANTGELFF
-,TRBV27,TRBJ2-1,-,TGTGCCAGCAGTTTATCACGGGGAATCAATGAGCAGTTCTTC,CASSLSRGINEQFF
-,TRBV6-5,TRBJ2-1,-,TGTGCCAGCAGTTACCGAGGGTACGAGCAGTTCTTC,CASSYRGYEQFF
once,TRBV5-1,TRBJ2-1,-,TGCGCCAGCAGCTTGATCGAGACAGACTACAATGAGCAGTTCTTC,CASSLIETDYNEQFF
-,TRBV28,TRBJ2-7,TRBD2,TGTGCCAGCAGTTTACACGGCGGGAGGGACTACGAGCAGTACTTC,CASSLHGGRDYEQYF
once,TRBV5-1,TRBJ1-1,-,TGCGCCAGCAGCTTGGTCATGAACACTGAAGCTTTCTTT,CASSLVMNTEAFF
-,TRBV28,TRBJ2-5,TRBD1,TGTGCCAGCAGGCCGGGACAGGGCCCTCGAGAGACCCAGTACTTC,CASRPGQGPRETQYF
once,TRBV6-6,TRBJ2-7,TRBD1,TGTGCCAGCAGGGAGGGGGACAGGTCCTACGAGCAGTACTTC,CASREGDRSYEQYF
-,TRBV27,TRBJ2-1,TRBD2,TGTGCCAGCAGGCCCGCCGGGACTAGATACAATGAGCAGTTCTTC,CASRPAGTRYNEQFF
-,TRBV7-9,TRBJ2-7,-,TGTGCCAGCAGCTTTGAGTTAGACGAGCAGTACTTC,CASSFELDEQYF
-,TRBV28,TRBJ2-6,TRBD2,TGTGCCAGCACCCCGGGGGGTAGCGGGATCTCTGGGGCCAACGTCCTGACTTTC,CASTPGGSGISGANVLTF
-,TRBV5-1,TRBJ2-7,-,TGCGCCAGCAGTACAGGGAACGAGCAGTACTTC,CASSTGNEQYF
-,TRBV28,TRBJ2-5,-,TGTGCCAGCAGTAAGCCTAGGACAGCCCAAGAGACCCAGTACTTC,CASSKPRTAQETQYF
-,TRBV5-1,TRBJ2-3,TRBD2,TGCGCCAGCAGCTTGGGTACTAGCGGGAGGACAGATACGCAGTATTTT,CASSLGTSGRTDTQYF
-,TRBV7-9,TRBJ1-4,-,TGTGCCAGCAGCCCCGGCAGGGGCAATGAAAAACTGTTTTTT,CASSPGRGNEKLFF
-,TRBV4-2,TRBJ2-1,TRBD2,TGTGCCAGCAGCCCCCTAGCGGGGAGCTCCTACAATGAGCAGTTCTTC,CASSPLAGSSYNEQFF
-,TRBV28,TRBJ1-3,-,TGTGCCAGCAGCCTACCCATGCTTGGAAACACCATATATTTT,CASSLPMLGNTIYF
-,TRBV28,TRBJ1-1,TRBD1,TGTGCCAGCAGCACCGGGACAGGGGGTTATACTTTCTTT,CASSTGTGGYTFF
-,TRBV7-9,TRBJ2-4,-,TGTGCCAGCAGCCAAGGGGGTGACATTCAGTACTTC,CASSQGGDIQYF
once,TRBV7-6,TRBJ1-3,-,TGTGCCAGCAGCTTAGTCAGGGGAAACACCATATATTTT,CASSLVRGNTIYF
-,TRBV19,TRBJ1-1,TRBD1,TGTGCCAGTAGCGACAGGGGGCTCACTGAAGCTTTCTTT,CASSDRGLTEAFF
-,TRBV27,TRBJ2-5,-,TGTGCCAGCAGTGAGGTGGTTAGCCCTGCGTTGGAGGAGACCCAGTACTTC,CASSEVVSPALEETQYF
-,TRBV7-8,TRBJ2-3,TRBD2,TGTGCCAGCAGCTTTCCACTAGCGGGGACGCTTAGCACAGATACGCAGTATTTT,CASSFPLAGTLSTDTQYF
once,TRBV28,TRBJ2-7,-,TGTGCCAGCAGTTTGACCGGGAGCGAGCAGTACTTC,CASSLTGSEQYF
few,TRBV10-1,TRBJ2-7,TRBD2,TGCGCCAGCAGTCTTAGCGGGAGTAACGACGAGCAGTACTTC,CASSLSGSNDEQYF
few,TRBV28,TRBJ2-7,TRBD2,TGTGCCAGCAGTTTCGGGACTAGACCTCTGGAGCAGTACTTC,CASSFGTRPLEQYF
-,TRBV19,TRBJ1-2,TRBD1,TGTGCCAGTAGTATGGATTCCTGGACAGGGGTCAACTATGGCTACACCTTC,CASSMDSWTGVNYGYTF
-,TRBV14,TRBJ2-7,-,TGTGCCAGCAGCCAAGATGATCGCCGCGCCTACGAGCAGTACTTC,CASSQDDRRAYEQYF
-,TRBV30,TRBJ2-2,-,TGTGCCTGGAGTAAACTTCACACCGGGGAGCTGTTTTTT,CAWSKLHTGELFF
-,TRBV6-5,TRBJ2-5,-,TGTGCCAGCAGTAAACAGGGAGAAGAGACCCAGTACTTC,CASSKQGEETQYF
-,TRBV5-1,TRBJ2-5,TRBD2,TGCGCCAGCAGCTTCTCCGGAGCGGGAGGGGAAGAGACCCAGTACTTC,CASSFSGAGGEETQYF
-,TRBV21-1,TRBJ1-2,-,TGTGCCAGCAGCGCCTGCGCGGGACAGGGTACGGGCTATGGCTACACCTTC,CASSACAGQGTGYGYTF
-,TRBV5-4,TRBJ1-2,TRBD1,TGTGCCAGCAGCTTGGACGCAGGGGGGAATGGCTACACCTTC,CASSLDAGGNGYTF
-,TRBV6-5,TRBJ2-6,-,TGTGCCAGCAGTTGGTCGAGGGCTGGGGCCAACGTCCTGACTTTC,CASSWSRAGANVLTF
-,TRBV5-4,TRBJ1-1,-,TGTGCCAGCAGCTTTTGGGGCGCGAACACTGAAGCTTTCTTT,CASSFWGANTEAFF
few,TRBV30,TRBJ2-7,-,TGTGCCTGGTCCGAGGCGTCATACGAGCAGTACTTC,CAWSEASYEQYF
once,TRBV18,TRBJ1-5,-,TGTGCCAGCTCACCCTACAGGGATCAGCCCCAGCATTTT,CASSPYRDQPQHF
few,TRBV7-2,TRBJ2-7,TRBD2,TGTGCCAGCACCCGCCTAGCGGAATCCTACGAGCAGTACTTC,CASTRLAESYEQYF
-,TRBV13,TRBJ2-7,-,TGTGCCAGCAGGTCGTTCGGCGGGACCTACGAGCAGTACTTC,CASRSFGGTYEQYF
-,TRBV5-1,TRBJ2-7,TRBD2,TGCGCCAGCAGCTTGGCGTCTAGCGGGAGGTTATACGAGCAGTACTTC,CASSLASSGRLYEQYF
few,TRBV29-1,TRBJ1-2,-,TGCAGCGTTGTCGACAGTACCCTAGGTGGCTACACCTTC,CSVVDSTLGGYTF
-,TRBV9,TRBJ2-6,-,TGTGCCAGCAGCGTAGACAGCTCTGGGGCCAACGTCCTGACTTTC,CASSVDSSGANVLTF
-,TRBV4-1,TRBJ2-3,-,TGCGCCAGCAGCCAAGGGACAGCTAACCCCTCATGGACGCAGTATTTT,CASSQGTANPSWTQYF
-,TRBV27,TRBJ2-7,-,TGTGCCAGCAGTTTAACAGGGCTTTACGAGCAGTACTTC,CASSLTGLYEQYF
-,TRBV27,TRBJ1-1,-,TGTGCCAGCAGTTTACATGGGGGGGTGGCTGAAGCTTTCTTT,CASSLHGGVAEAFF
-,TRBV28,TRBJ2-1,-,TGTGCCAGCAGCTCTAGCCGTGAGCAGTTCTTC,CASSSSREQFF
-,TRBV9,TRBJ2-2,TRBD2,TGTGCCAGCAGCACCACTAGCGGAGGCAACACCGGGGAGCTGTTTTTT,CASSTTSGGNTGELFF
-,TRBV19,TRBJ1-4,-,TGTGCCAGTAGACGGTCGGGGTATGAAAAACTGTTTTTT,CASRRSGYEKLFF
-,TRBV9,TRBJ2-2,-,TGTGCCAGCAGCCCAGGGAAGATGGCATTTGACACCGGGGAGCTGTTTTTT,CASSPGKMAFDTGELFF
-,TRBV19,TRBJ1-1,-,TGTGCCAGTAGTATAGTACTCTGGACAATCACTGAAGCTTTCTTT,CASSIVLWTITEAFF
-,TRBV6-4,TRBJ2-1,TRBD2,TGTGCCAGCAGTGCCTCGGGGGGGCCCGATGAGCAGTTCTTC,CASSASGGPDEQFF